This entry lists 18 T cell receptor beta chains sequenced from one sample in a study of T-cell reconstitution after alpha-beta-depleted transplantation in children. Library preparation (for TCRbeta) was performed with unique molecular identifiers. TCRdb analysed the PCR reads with MiXCR anew, one entry per CDR3 protein. The sample records approximately 630,000 distinct CDR3 sequences, less than 15% being singletons. The sequencing here drew on PBMCs, taken before TCRalphabeta/CD19-depleted stem cell transplant. These receptors all come from a girl aged 2 to 9 with congenital amegakaryocytic thrombocytopenia, due to receive a stem cell transplant.

This clonotype came up many times. DNA for the CDR3: TGTGCCAGCAGCCCCAGTCCCGTATACGAGCAGTACTTC. Translation: CASSPSPVYEQYF. The V call is TRBV7-9, the J call TRBJ2-7, with D unclear. Germline V gene data show CDR1 as SEHNR and CDR2 as FQNEAQ (reference sequence). The CDR3 has 13 residues. Trimming left V 5 bases short and J 4 bases short, with 12 bases between. The full variable domain, rest sourced from reference TRBV7-9 and TRBJ2-7, is DTGVSQNPRHKITKRGQNVTFRCDPISEHNRLYWYRQTLGQGPEFLTYFQNEAQLEKSRLLSDRFSAERPKGSFSTLEIQRTEQGDSAMYLCASSPSPVYEQYFGPGTRLTVT.

About this clonotype itself: Being one base from a much bigger clone, this may be a read error. Because the CDR3 is missing its conserved closing phenylalanine or tryptophan, this is likely a read error. The chain is built from TRBV28 and TRBJ2-1; D remains ambiguous. CDR1 MDHEN and CDR2 SYDVKM come from the germline V gene. Trimming left V 3 bases short and J 9 bases short, with 9 bases between. This CDR3 is 12 amino acids long. CDR3 sequence (DNA): TGTGCCAGCAGTTTTAGTAGCTCTGAGCAGTTCCTC. This encodes CASSFSSSEQFL.

The rearrangement joins TRBV7-9 to TRBJ2-1; D might be TRBD2 (5 bases). CDR1 and CDR2 (germline): SEHNR, FQNEAQ (reference sequence). The CDR3 is 14 amino acids. V was shortened by 1 base and J by 5 bases, with 9 bases between the two germline ends. The CDR3 loop reads CASSLVDYHNEQFF. For the CDR3, the DNA is TGTGCCAGCAGCTTAGTTGACTACCACAATGAGCAGTTCTTC.

The chain links TRBV29-1 to TRBJ2-3, with D perhaps TRBD1 or TRBD2 (5 bases each). Germline loops: CDR1 SQVTM, CDR2 ANQGSEA. This CDR3 spans 12 amino acids. V gave up 3 bases and J gave up 4 bases, with 8 bases separating them. CDR3 region: CSVEWDADTQYF. Here the CDR3 DNA reads TGCAGCGTTGAGTGGGACGCAGATACGCAGTATTTT.

The chain has TRBV11-2 and TRBJ1-1; D possibly corresponds to TRBD1 (5 bases). Germline lookup yields CDR1 SGHAT and CDR2 FQNNGV. The V end lost 2 bases, the J end lost 0 bases, and 10 bases lay between the germline ends. CDR3 length: 15 amino acids. The chain's CDR3 is CASSLQGGMNTEAFF. CDR3 DNA: TGTGCCAGCAGCTTACAGGGCGGAATGAACACTGAAGCTTTCTTT.

The chain couples TRBV6-5 to TRBJ2-2; a possible D gene is TRBD2 (5 bases). CDR1 and CDR2 (germline): MNHEY, SVGAGI. The CDR3 length is 14 residues. The V end was cut by 0 bases, the J end by 3 bases, with 5 bases between. Here the CDR3 reads CASSYSSDTGELFF. CDR3 bases: TGTGCCAGCAGTTACTCTAGCGACACCGGGGAGCTGTTTTTT.

This clonotype was seen ten or more times. This sequence joins TRBV7-9 and TRBJ2-1, with unresolved D. Germline values: CDR1 SEHNR, CDR2 FQNEAQ (reference sequence). Deletions cut 1 base from V and 5 bases from J, with 9 bases between. CDR3 length: 14 residues. CDR3 in amino acids: CASSLVLRDNEQFF. The CDR3 coding sequence is TGTGCCAGCAGCTTAGTGCTCAGAGACAATGAGCAGTTCTTC. Drawing the rest from reference TRBV7-9 and TRBJ2-1, the complete variable domain is DTGVSQNPRHKITKRGQNVTFRCDPISEHNRLYWYRQTLGQGPEFLTYFQNEAQLEKSRLLSDRFSAERPKGSFSTLEIQRTEQGDSAMYLCASSLVLRDNEQFFGPGTRLTVL.

To note about this clonotype: Mismatch with germline at one junction end may stem from a read error. The chain joins TRBV5-1 to TRBJ2-2; D possibly matches TRBD1 or TRBD2 (5 bases each). Germline CDR1 and CDR2: SGHRS and YFSETQ. CDR3 length equals 15 residues. The CDR3 spells CASSLGGANTGVLFF. The DNA of the CDR3 is TGCGCCAGCAGCTTGGGAGGGGCGAACACCGGGGTGCTGTTTTTT.

This clonotype was seen a few times. The J gene is TRBJ2-1, the V gene TRBV6-6, with 11 nucleotides matching TRBD2. The CDR3 totals 15 residues. J gave up 7 bases and V 5 bases, and 7 bases lay outside the gene matches. Germline CDR1 MNHNY, CDR2 SVGAGI (reference sequence). CDR3 nucleotide sequence: TGTGCCAGCAGTATACTAGCGGGAGATGTGAATGAGCAGTTCTTC. It translates to CASSILAGDVNEQFF.

This clonotype has a handful of counts. This chain uses TRBV12-3 or TRBV12-4 with TRBJ2-7; a possible D gene is TRBD1 (6 bases). Deletions cut 8 bases from V and 2 bases from J, with 13 bases between. This CDR3 has 13 amino acids. CDR3 DNA: TGTGCCAGCGGTAACAGGGTTCCCTACGAGCAGTACTTC. Translated: CASGNRVPYEQYF.

The sample holds a few counts of this clonotype. The chain links TRBV20-1 to TRBJ1-2; D unresolved. V was cut by 5 bases and J by 8 bases, with 12 bases left in between. The length of the CDR3 is 11 residues. Germline V gene data show CDR1 as DFQATT and CDR2 as SNEGSKA (reference sequence). CDR3 bases: TGCAGTGCTCCGACCCAAGGAGGCTACACCTTC. Its protein is CSAPTQGGYTF.

This clonotype was picked up many times. The V gene is TRBV9, the J gene TRBJ2-2; TRBD2 matches 8 bases. The V gene's germline CDR1 is SGDLS and CDR2 YYNGEE. The CDR3 has 16 amino acids. Trimming cost V 0 bases and J 6 bases; bases outside gene matches: 7. The chain's CDR3 is CASSVAQREFAGELFF. The CDR3 nucleotides read TGTGCCAGCAGCGTAGCCCAGCGGGAGTTCGCCGGGGAGCTGTTTTTT. Supplemented by reference TRBV9 and TRBJ2-2, the full variable domain reads DSGVTQTPKHLITATGQRVTLRCSPRSGDLSVYWYQQSLDQGLQFLIQYYNGEERAKGNILERFSAQQFPDLHSELNLSSLELGDSALYFCASSVAQREFAGELFFGEGSRLTVL.

This clonotype occurred many times. The chain combines TRBV20-1 with TRBJ2-3, with D possibly TRBD1 on 7 matching bases. The CDR3 is made up of 14 amino acids. The germline V gene encodes CDR1 DFQATT and CDR2 SNEGSKA (reference sequence). Deletions cut 3 bases from V and 2 bases from J, with 12 bases between. CDR3 region: CSASQGGATDTQYF. The CDR3, as DNA: TGCAGTGCTAGCCAGGGGGGAGCCACAGATACGCAGTATTTT.

The chain links TRBV20-1 to TRBJ2-3; TRBD2 matches 11 bases. The CDR3 spans 16 residues. Germline V lookup: CDR1 DFQATT, CDR2 SNEGSKA (reference sequence). Trimming cost V 6 bases and J 5 bases; bases outside gene matches: 13. The CDR3 spells CSAHPSSGRMGDTQYF. CDR3 DNA sequence: TGCAGTGCCCATCCCTCTAGCGGGAGGATGGGAGATACGCAGTATTTT.

This clonotype showed up many times. The gene calls are TRBV20-1 and TRBJ2-3; D is tentatively TRBD1 or TRBD2 (5 bases each). The CDR3 has 15 amino acids. CDR1 and CDR2 from the germline V gene are DFQATT and SNEGSKA (reference sequence). Between the trimmed V and J ends, which lost 6 bases and 2 bases, there was a span of 18 bases. The CDR3 DNA is TGCAGTGCGCTGGAGGCACAGGAAATCACAGATACGCAGTATTTT. Encoded protein: CSALEAQEITDTQYF.

This clonotype was detected only a few times. This chain links TRBV29-1 with TRBJ2-7; D perhaps matches TRBD2 (5 bases). V lost 1 base and J lost 0, with 19 bases in between. CDR1 is SQVTM, CDR2 ANQGSEA, per germline. The CDR3 runs 17 residues. CDR3: CSVEGAGQVGSSYEQYF. CDR3 DNA: TGCAGCGTTGAAGGCGCAGGTCAAGTAGGGAGCTCCTACGAGCAGTACTTC.

This clonotype has ten or more counts. The chain combines TRBV21-1 with TRBJ2-5; the D call TRBD2 from the table was never checked on the DNA. TRBV21-1 is assigned pseudogene status. CDR3 length equals 13 residues. In nucleotides, the CDR3 is TGTGCCACCCTCGGCGGTCTAAAGGGGACCCAGTACTTC. Its protein is CATLGGLKGTQYF.

The table lists this clonotype with many counts. V usage is TRBV20-1 and J usage is TRBJ1-1; TRBD1 is a possible D gene (5 bases). Germline CDR1 DFQATT, CDR2 SNEGSKA (reference sequence). V dropped 3 bases and J dropped 6 bases, with 14 bases sitting between them. The CDR3 contains 13 residues. CDR3 sequence: CSARIGAEAEAFF. The CDR3 DNA follows: TGCAGTGCTAGGATAGGGGCAGAGGCTGAAGCTTTCTTT.